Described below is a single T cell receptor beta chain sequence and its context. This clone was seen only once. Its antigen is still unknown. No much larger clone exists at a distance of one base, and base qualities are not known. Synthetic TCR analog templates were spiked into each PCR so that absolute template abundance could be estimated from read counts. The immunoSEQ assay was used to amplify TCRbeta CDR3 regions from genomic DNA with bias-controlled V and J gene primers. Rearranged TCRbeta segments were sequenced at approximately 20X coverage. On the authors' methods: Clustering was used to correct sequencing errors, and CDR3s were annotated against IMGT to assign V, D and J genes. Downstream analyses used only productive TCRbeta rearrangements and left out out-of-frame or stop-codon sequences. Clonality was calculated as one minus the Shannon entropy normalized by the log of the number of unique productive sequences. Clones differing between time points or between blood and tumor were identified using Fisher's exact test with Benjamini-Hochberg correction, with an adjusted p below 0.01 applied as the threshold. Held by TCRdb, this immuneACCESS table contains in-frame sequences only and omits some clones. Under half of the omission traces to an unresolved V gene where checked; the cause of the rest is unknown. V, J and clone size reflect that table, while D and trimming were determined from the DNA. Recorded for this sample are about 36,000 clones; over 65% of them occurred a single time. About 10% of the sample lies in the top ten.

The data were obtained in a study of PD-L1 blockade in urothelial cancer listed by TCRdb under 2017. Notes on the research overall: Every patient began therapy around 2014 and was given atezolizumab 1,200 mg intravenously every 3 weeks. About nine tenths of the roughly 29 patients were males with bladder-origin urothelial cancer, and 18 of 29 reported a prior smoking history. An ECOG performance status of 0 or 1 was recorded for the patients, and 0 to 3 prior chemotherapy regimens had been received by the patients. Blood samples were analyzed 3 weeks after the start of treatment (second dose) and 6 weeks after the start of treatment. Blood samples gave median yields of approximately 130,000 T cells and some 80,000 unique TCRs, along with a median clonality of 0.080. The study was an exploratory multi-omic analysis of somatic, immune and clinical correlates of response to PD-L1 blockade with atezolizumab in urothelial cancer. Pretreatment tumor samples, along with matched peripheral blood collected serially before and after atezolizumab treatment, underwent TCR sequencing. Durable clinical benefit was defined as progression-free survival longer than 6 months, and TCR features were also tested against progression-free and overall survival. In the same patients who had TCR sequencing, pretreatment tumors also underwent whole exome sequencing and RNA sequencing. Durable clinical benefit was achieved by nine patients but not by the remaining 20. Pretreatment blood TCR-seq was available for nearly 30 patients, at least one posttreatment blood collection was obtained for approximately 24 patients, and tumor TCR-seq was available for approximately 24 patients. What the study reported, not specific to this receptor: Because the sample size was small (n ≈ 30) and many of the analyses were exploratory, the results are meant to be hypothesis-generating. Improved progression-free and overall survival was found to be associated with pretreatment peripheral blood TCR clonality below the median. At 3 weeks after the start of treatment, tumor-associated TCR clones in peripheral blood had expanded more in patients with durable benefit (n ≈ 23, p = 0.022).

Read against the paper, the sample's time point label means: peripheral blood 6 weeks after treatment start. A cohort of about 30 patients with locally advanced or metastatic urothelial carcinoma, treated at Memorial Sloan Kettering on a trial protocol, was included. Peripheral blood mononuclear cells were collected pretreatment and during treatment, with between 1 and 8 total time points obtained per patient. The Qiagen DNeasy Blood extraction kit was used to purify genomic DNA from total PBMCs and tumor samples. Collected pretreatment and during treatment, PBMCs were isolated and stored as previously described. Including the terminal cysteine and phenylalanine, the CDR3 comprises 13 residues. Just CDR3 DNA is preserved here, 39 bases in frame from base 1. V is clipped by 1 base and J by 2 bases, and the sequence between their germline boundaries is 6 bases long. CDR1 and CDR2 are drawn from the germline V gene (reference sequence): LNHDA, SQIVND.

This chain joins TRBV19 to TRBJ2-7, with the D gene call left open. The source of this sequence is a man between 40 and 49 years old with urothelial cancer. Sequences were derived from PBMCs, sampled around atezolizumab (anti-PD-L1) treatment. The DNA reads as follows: TGTGCCAGTAGTATAGGCCTAGCCTACGAGCAGTACTTC. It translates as CASSIGLAYEQYF.